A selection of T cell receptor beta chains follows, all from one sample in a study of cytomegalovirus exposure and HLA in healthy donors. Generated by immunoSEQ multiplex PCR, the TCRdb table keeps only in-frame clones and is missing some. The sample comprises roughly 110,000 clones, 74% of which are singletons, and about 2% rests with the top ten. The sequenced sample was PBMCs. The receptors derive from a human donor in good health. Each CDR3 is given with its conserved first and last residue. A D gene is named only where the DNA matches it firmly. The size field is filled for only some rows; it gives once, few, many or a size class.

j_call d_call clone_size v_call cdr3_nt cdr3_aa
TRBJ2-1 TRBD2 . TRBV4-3 TGCGCCAGCAGCCAATTCCGGGGGCGGGGGGGCCTCTACAATGAGCAGTTCTTC CASSQFRGRGGLYNEQFF
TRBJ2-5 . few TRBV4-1 TGCGCCAGCAGCCAGCCCTACGGTAAAGAGACCCAGTACTTC CASSQPYGKETQYF
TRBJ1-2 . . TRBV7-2 TGTGCCAGCCTGGACGGCCCAAGCGGCGGCTACACCTTC CASLDGPSGGYTF
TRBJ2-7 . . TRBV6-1 TGTGCCATAGACTCCTACGAGCAGTACTTC CAIDSYEQYF
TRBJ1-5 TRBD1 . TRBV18 TGTGCCAGCTCACCGGTACAGGGGGATCAGCCCCAGCATTTT CASSPVQGDQPQHF
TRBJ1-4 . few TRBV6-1 TGTGCCAGCAGTGCGCAGACAGGAGGTAATGAAAAACTGTTTTTT CASSAQTGGNEKLFF
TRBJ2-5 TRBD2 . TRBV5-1 TGCGCCAGCAGCTTGTATAGCGGGGGCCAAGAGACCCAGTACTTC CASSLYSGGQETQYF
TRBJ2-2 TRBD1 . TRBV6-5 TGTGCCAGCAGCAGACAGGGCACCGGGGAGCTGTTTTTT CASSRQGTGELFF
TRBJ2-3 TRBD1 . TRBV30 TGTGCCTGGAGCAGGGACAGAACAGATACGCAGTATTTT CAWSRDRTDTQYF
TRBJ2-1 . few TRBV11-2 TGTGCCAGCAGCTTAGATATGTCGGTTGAGCAGTTCTTC CASSLDMSVEQFF
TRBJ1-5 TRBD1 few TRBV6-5 TGTGCCAGCAGTAATACAGGGGCCAATCAGCCCCAGCATTTT CASSNTGANQPQHF
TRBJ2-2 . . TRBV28 TGTGCCAGCAGTTTCCTAGACAGGACCTACACCGGGGAGCTGTTTTTT CASSFLDRTYTGELFF
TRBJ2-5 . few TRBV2 TGTGCCAGCAGTGACAGCTCCCACGGGGAGACCCAGTACTTC CASSDSSHGETQYF